This TCR beta chain was recovered during a study of T-cell reconstitution after alpha-beta-depleted transplantation in children. The V gene's germline CDR1 is SGHRS and CDR2 YFSETQ. CDR3 length: 15 amino acids. The V segment lost 0 bases and the J segment 2 bases; nucleotides outside the gene matches: 3. The TCRbeta library incorporated unique molecular identifiers. TCRdb independently ran MiXCR on the PCR reads; one entry per CDR3 protein. The repertoire consists of around 440,000 distinct CDR3 sequences, with 8% to 11% occurring once and the leading ten covering around 2%. Findings and limits, study-wide: Reports say that about two months after transplant, the alpha-beta T cells came out of several hundred graft clones that had expanded. Surviving recipient T cells and thymic progenitors accounted for the high day-60 TCRbeta diversity observed in some patients. T-cell numbers and diversity one year post-transplant derived largely from freshly generated T cells.

This clonotype was found a few times. Its antigen is still unknown. The receptor was isolated from a child aged 2 to 15 with inherited bone marrow failure, due to receive a stem cell transplant. The starting material was PBMCs, obtained before TCRalphabeta/CD19-depleted stem cell transplant. The rearrangement uses TRBV5-1 and TRBJ2-3, with 7 bases fitting TRBD2. CDR3 region: CASSLDLADTDTQYF. The CDR3 DNA sequence: TGCGCCAGCAGCTTGGATCTAGCGGACACAGATACGCAGTATTTT.